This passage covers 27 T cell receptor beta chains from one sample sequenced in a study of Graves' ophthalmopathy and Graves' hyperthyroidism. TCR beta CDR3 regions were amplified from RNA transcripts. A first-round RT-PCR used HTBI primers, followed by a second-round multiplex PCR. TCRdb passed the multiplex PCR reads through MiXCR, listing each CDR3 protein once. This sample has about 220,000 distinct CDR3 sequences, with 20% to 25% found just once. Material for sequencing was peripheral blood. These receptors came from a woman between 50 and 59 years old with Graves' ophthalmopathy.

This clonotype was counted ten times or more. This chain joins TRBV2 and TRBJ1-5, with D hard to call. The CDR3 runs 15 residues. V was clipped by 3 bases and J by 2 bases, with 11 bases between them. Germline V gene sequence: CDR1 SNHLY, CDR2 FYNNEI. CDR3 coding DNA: TGTGCCAGCAGTGAGTATAGGAGTGGCAATCAGCCCCAGCATTTT. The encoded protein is CASSEYRSGNQPQHF.

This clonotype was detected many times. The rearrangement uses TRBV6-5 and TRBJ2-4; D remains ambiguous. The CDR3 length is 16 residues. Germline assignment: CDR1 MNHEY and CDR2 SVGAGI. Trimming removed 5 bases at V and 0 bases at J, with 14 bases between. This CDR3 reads CASSPDWVLAKNIQYF. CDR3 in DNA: TGTGCCAGCAGTCCCGACTGGGTACTAGCCAAAAACATTCAGTACTTC.

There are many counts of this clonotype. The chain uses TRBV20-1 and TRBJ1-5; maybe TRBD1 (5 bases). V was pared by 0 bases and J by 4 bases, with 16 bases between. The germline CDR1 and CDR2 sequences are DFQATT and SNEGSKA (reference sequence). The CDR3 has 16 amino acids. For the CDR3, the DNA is TGCAGTGCTAGAGATCTGGAAGGGAAGGGGAATCAGCCCCAGCATTTT. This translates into CSARDLEGKGNQPQHF.

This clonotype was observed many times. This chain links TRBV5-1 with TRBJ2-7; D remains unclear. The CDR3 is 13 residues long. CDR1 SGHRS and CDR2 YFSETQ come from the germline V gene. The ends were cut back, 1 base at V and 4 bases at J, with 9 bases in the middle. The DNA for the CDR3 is TGCGCCAGCAGCTTGCGATTTCCATACGAGCAGTACTTC. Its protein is CASSLRFPYEQYF. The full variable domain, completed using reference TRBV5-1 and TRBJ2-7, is KAGVTQTPRYLIKTRGQQVTLSCSPISGHRSVSWYQQTPGQGLQFLFEYFSETQRNKGNFPGRFSGRQFSNSRSEMNVSTLELGDSALYLCASSLRFPYEQYFGPGTRLTVT.

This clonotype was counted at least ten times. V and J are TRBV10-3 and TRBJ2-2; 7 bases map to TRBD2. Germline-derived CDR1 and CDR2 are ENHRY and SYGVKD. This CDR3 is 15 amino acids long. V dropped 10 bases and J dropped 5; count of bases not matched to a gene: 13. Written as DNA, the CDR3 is TGTGCCACCTTACCTTGGGGGGGAAGAACCGGGGAGCTGTTTTTT. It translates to CATLPWGGRTGELFF.

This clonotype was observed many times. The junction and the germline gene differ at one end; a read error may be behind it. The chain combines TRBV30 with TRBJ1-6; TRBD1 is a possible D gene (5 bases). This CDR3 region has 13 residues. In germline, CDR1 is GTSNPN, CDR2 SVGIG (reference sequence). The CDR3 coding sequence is TGTGCCGGGAGAGGGGAGTTCAATTCACCCCTCCACTTT. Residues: CAGRGEFNSPLHF.

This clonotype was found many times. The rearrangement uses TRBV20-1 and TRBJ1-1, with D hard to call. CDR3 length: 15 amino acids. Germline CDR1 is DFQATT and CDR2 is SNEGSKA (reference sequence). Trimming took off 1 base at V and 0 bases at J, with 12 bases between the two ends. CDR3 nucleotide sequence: TGCAGTGCTAGAGGTAGATATCCAATGAACACTGAAGCTTTCTTT. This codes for CSARGRYPMNTEAFF.

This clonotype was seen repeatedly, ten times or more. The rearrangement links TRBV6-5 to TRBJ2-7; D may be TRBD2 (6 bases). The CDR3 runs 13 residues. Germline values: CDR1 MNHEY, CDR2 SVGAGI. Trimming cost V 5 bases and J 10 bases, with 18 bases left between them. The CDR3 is CASSRGTDRSQYF. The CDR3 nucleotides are TGTGCCAGCAGTAGAGGGACTGACCGTAGTCAGTACTTC.

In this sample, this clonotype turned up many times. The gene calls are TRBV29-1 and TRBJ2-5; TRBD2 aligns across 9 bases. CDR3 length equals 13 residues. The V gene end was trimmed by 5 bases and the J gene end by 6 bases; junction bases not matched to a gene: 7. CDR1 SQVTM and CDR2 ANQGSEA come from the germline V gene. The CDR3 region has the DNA TGCAGCGTTCAAGCGGGAGGCGGACAGACCCAGTACTTC. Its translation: CSVQAGGGQTQYF.

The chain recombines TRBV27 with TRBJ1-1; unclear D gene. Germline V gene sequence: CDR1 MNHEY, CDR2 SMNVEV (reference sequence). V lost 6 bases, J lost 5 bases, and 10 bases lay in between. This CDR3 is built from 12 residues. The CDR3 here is CASSLAPTEAFF. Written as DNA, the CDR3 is TGTGCCAGCAGCTTGGCCCCAACTGAAGCTTTCTTT.

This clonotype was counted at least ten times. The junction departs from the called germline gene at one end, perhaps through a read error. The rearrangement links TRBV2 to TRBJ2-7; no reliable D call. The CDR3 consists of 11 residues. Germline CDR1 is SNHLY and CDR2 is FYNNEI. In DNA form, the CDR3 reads TGTGTCAGCAGTTTGGCGGACGAGCAGTACTTC. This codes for CVSSLADEQYF.

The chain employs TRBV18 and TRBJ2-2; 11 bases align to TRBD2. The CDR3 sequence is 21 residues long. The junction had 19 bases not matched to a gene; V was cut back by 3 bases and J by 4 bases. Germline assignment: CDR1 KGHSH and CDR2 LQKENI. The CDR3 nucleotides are TGTGCCAGCTCACCCCCCCTCTTCCCAACATCGACTAGCGGGATCACCGGGGAGCTGTTTTTT. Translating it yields CASSPPLFPTSTSGITGELFF.

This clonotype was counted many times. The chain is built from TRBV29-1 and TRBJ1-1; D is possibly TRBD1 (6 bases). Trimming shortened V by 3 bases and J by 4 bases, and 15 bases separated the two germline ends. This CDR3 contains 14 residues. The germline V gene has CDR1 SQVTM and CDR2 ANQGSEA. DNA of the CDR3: TGCAGCGTTGACGAAGGGGGGTCGGGCACTGAAGCTTTCTTT. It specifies CSVDEGGSGTEAFF.

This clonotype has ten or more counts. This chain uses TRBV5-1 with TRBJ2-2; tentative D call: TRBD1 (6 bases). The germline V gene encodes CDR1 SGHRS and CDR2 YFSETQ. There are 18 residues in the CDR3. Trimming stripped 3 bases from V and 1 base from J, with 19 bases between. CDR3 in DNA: TGCGCCAGCAGCTCCAAGTTATCTGGGACATTGAACACCGGGGAGCTGTTTTTT. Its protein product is CASSSKLSGTLNTGELFF.

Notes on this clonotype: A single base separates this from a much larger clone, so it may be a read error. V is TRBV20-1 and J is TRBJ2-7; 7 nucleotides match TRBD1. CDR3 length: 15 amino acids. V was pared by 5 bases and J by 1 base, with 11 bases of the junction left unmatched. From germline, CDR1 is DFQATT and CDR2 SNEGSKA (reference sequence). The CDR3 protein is CSAGPPGQLSYEQYF. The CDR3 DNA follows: TGCAGTGCTGGACCCCCGGGACAGCTATCCTACGAGCAGTACTTC.

CDR3 nucleotides: TGTGCCAGCAGTCGGACCGGGACGGAACATAACTATGGCTACACCTTC. This encodes CASSRTGTEHNYGYTF. The chain uses TRBV28 and TRBJ1-2, with D possibly matching TRBD1 (5 bases). Germline V gene sequence: CDR1 MDHEN, CDR2 SYDVKM. V dropped 5 bases and J dropped 1 base, with 17 bases sitting between them. The CDR3 is 16 amino acids.

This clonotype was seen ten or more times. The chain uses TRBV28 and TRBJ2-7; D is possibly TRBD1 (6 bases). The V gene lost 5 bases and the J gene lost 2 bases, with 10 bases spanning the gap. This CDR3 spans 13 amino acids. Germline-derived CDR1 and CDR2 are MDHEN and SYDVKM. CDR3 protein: CASSRQATYEQYF. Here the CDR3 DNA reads TGTGCCAGCAGTCGACAGGCTACCTACGAGCAGTACTTC.

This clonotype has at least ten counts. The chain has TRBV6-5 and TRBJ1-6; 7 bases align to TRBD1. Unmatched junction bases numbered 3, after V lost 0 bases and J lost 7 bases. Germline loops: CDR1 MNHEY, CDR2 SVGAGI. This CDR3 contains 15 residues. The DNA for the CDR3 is TGTGCCAGCAGTTACTCGGACAGGAAAAATTCACCCCTCCACTTT. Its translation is CASSYSDRKNSPLHF.

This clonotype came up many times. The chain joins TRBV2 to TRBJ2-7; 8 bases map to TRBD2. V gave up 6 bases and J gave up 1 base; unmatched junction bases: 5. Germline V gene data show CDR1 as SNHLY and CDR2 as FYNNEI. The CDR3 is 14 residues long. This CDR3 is CASRWREVSYEQYF. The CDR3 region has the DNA TGTGCCAGCAGGTGGCGGGAGGTGTCCTACGAGCAGTACTTC.

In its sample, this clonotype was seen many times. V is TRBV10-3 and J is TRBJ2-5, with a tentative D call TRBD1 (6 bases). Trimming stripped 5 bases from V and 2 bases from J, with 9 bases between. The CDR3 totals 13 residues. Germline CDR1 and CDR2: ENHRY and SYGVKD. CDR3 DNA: TGTGCCATCAGTCTGACAGGACAAGAGACCCAGTACTTC. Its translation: CAISLTGQETQYF.

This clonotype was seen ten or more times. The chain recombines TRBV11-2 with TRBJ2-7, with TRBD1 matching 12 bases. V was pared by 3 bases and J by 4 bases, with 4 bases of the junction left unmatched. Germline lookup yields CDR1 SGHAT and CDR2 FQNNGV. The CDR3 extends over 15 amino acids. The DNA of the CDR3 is TGTGCCAGCAGCTTGGGACAGGGGGCGGGGTACGAGCAGTACTTC. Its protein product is CASSLGQGAGYEQYF.

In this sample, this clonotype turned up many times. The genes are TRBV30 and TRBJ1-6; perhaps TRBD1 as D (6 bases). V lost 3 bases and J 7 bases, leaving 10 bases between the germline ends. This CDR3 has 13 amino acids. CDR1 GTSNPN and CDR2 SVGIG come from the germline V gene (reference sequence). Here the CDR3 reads CAWRQGLNSPLHF. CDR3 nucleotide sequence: TGTGCCTGGAGACAGGGTCTAAATTCACCCCTCCACTTT. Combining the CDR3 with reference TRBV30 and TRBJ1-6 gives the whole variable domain SQTIHQWPATLVQPVGSPLSLECTVEGTSNPNLYWYRQAAGRGLQLLFYSVGIGQISSEVPQNLSASRPQDRQFILSSKKLLLSDSGFYLCAWRQGLNSPLHFGNGTRLTVT.

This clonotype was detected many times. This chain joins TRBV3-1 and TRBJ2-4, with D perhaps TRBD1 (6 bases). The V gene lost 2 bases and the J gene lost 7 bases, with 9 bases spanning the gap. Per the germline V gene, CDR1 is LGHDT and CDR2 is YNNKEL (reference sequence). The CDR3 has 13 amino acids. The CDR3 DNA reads TGTGCCAGCAGCCAAAACAGGGCGAACATTCAGTACTTC. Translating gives CASSQNRANIQYF.

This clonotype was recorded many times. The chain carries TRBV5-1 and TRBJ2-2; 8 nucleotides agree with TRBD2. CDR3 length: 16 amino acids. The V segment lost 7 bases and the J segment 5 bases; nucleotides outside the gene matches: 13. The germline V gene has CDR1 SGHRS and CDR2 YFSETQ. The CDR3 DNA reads TGCGCCAGCGCCTTCGCCCAAAGACTAGCGACCGGGGAGCTGTTTTTT. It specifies CASAFAQRLATGELFF.

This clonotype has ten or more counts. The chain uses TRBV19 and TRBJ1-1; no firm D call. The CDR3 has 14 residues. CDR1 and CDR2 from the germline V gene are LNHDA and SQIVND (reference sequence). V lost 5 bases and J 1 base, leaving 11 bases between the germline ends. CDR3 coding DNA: TGTGCCAGTAGTGTAAAATCGGAGAACACTGAAGCTTTCTTT. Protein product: CASSVKSENTEAFF.

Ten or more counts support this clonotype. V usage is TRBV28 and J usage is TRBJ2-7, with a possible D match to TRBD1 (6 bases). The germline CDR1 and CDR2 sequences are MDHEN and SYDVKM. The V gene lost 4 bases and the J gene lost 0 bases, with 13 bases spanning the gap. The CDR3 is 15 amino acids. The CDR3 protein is CASSSLDSSSYEQYF. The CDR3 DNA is TGTGCCAGCAGTTCCCTGGACAGTAGCTCCTACGAGCAGTACTTC.

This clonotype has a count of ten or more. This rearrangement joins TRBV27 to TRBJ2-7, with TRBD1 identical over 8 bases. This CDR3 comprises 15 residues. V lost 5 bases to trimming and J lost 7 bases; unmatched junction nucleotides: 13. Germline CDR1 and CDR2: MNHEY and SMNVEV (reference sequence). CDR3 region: CASSRSSTGAGEQYF. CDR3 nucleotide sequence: TGTGCCAGCAGTCGATCCTCGACAGGGGCGGGGGAGCAGTACTTC.